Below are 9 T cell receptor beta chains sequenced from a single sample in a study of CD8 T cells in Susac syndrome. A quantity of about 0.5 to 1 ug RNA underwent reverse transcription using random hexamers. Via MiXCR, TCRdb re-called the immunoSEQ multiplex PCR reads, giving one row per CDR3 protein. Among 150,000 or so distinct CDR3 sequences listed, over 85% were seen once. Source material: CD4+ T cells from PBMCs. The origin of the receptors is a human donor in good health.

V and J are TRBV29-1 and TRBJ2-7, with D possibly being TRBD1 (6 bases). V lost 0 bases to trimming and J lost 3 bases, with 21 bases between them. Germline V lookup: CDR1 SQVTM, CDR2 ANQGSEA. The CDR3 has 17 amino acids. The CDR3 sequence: CSVEDLSTGTRFYEQYF. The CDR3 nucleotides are TGCAGCGTTGAAGATCTGTCCACCGGGACAAGATTCTACGAGCAGTACTTC.

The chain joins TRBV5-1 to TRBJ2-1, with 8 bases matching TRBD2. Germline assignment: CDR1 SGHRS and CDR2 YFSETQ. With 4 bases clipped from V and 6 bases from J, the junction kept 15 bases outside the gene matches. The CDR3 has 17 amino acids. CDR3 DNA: TGCGCCAGCAGCCCCCGGGGGGGACGTCGAAAAGTCAATGAGCAGTTCTTC. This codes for CASSPRGGRRKVNEQFF.

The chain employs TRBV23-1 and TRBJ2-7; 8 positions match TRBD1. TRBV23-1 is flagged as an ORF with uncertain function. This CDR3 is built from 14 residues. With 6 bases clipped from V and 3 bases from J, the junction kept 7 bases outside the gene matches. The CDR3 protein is CASRRQGTFYEQYF. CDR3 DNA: TGCGCCAGCAGAAGACAGGGGACCTTCTACGAGCAGTACTTC.

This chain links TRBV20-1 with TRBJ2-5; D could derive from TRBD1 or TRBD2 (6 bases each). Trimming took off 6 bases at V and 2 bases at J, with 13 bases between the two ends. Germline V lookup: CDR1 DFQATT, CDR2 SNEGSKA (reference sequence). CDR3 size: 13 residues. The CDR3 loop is CSAIGGGQETQYF. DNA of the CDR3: TGCAGTGCCATAGGGGGAGGACAAGAGACCCAGTACTTC.

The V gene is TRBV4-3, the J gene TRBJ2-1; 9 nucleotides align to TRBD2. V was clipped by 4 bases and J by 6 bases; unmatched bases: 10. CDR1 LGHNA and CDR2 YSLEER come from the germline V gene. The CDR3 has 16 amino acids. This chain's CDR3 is CASSLPLAGGFNEQFF. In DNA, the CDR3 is TGCGCCAGCAGCCTACCCCTTGCGGGGGGGTTCAATGAGCAGTTCTTC.

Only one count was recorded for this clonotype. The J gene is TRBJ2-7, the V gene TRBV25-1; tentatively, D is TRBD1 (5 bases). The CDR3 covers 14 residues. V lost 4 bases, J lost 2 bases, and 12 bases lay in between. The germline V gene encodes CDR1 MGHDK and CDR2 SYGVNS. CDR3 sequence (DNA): TGTGCCAGCAGTGTCGGCAGGGAACCCTACGAGCAGTACTTC. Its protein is CASSVGREPYEQYF.

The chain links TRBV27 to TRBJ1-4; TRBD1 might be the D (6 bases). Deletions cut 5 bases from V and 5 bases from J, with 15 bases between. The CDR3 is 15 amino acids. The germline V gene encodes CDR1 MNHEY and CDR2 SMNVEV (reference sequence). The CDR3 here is CASSPRGGLNEKLFF. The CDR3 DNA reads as TGTGCCAGCAGTCCCCGAGGGGGACTAAATGAAAAACTGTTTTTT.

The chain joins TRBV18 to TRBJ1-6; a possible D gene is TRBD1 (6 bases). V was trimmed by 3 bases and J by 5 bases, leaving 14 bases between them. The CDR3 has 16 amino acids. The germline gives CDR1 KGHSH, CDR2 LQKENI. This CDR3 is CASSPLQGGNNSPLHF. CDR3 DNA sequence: TGTGCCAGCTCACCCCTACAGGGCGGCAATAATTCACCCCTCCACTTT.

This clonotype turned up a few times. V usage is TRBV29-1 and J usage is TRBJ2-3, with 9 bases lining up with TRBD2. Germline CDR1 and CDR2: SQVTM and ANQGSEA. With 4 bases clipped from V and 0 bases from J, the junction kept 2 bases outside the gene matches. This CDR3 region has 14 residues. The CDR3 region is CSVGLAASTDTQYF. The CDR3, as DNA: TGCAGCGTTGGACTAGCGGCTAGCACAGATACGCAGTATTTT.